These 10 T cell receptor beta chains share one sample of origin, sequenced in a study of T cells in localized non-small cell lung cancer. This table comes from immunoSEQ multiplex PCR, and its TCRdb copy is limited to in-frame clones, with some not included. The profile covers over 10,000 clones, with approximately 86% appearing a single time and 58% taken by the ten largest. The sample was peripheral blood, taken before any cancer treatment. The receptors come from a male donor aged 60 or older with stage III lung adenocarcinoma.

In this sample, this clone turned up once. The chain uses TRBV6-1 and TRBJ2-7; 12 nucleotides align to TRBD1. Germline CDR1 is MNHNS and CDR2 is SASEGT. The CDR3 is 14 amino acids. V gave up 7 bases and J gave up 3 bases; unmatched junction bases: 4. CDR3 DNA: TGTGCCAGCAAGCGGGACAGGGGGCGCTACGAGCAGTACTTC. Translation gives CASKRDRGRYEQYF.

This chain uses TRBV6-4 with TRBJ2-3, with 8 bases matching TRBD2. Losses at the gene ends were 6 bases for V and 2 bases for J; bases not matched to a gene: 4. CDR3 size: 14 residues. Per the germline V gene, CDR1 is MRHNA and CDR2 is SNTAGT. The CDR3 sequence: CASRRGADTDTQYF. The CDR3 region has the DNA TGTGCCAGCAGGCGGGGGGCCGACACAGATACGCAGTATTTT.

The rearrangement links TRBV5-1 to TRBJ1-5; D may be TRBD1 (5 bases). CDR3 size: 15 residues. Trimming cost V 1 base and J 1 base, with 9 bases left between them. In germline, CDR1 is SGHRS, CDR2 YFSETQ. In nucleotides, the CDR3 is TGCGCCAGCAGCTTGCGGGGCGGGAGCAATCAGCCCCAGCATTTT. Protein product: CASSLRGGSNQPQHF.

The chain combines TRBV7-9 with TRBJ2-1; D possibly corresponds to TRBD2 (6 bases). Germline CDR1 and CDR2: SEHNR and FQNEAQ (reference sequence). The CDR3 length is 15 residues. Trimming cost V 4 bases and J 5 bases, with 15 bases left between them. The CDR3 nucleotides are TGTGCCAGCAGCTACCTGGTGGGGAGGAACAATGAGCAGTTCTTC. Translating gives CASSYLVGRNNEQFF.

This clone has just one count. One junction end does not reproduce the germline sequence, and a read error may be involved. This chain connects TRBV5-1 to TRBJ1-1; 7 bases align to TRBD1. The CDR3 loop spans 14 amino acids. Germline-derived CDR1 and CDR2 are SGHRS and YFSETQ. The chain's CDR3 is CAGSGDRVGAEAFF. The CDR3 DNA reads TGCGCCGGCAGCGGGGACAGAGTTGGGGCTGAAGCTTTCTTT. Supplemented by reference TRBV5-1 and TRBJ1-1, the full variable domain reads KAGVTQTPRYLIKTRGQQVTLSCSPISGHRSVSWYQQTPGQGLQFLFEYFSETQRNKGNFPGRFSGRQFSNSRSEMNVSTLELGDSALYLCAGSGDRVGAEAFFGQGTRLTVV.

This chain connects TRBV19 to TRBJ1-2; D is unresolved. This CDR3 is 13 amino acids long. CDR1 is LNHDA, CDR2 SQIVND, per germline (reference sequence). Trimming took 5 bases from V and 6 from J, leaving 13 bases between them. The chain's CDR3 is CASSLGGYDGYTF. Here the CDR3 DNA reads TGTGCCAGTAGTCTCGGTGGTTATGATGGCTACACCTTC.

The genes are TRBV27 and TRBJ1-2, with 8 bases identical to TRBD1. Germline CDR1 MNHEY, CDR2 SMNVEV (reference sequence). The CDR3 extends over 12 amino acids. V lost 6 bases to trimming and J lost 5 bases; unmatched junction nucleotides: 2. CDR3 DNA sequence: TGTGCCAGCAGAAGGACAGGGTATGGCTACACCTTC. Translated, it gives CASRRTGYGYTF.

The CDR3 spells CASSFGENQPQHF. The CDR3 nucleotides read TGTGCCAGCAGCTTTGGGGAGAATCAGCCCCAGCATTTT. The chain combines TRBV7-2 with TRBJ1-5; D not certain. Germline V gene data show CDR1 as SGHTA and CDR2 as FQGNSA. This CDR3 has 13 amino acids. Trimming pared 3 bases from V and 4 bases from J, leaving 7 bases between. Together with reference TRBV7-2 and TRBJ1-5, the CDR3 gives the full variable domain: GAGVSQSPSNKVTEKGKDVELRCDPISGHTALYWYRQSLGQGLEFLIYFQGNSAPDKSGLPSDRFSAERTGGSVSTLTIQRTQQEDSAVYLCASSFGENQPQHFGDGTRLSIL.

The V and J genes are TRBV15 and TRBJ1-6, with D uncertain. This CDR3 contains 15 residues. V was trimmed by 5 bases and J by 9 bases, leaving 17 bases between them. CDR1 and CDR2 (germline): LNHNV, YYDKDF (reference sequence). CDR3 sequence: CATSVERQGISPLHF. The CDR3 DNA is TGTGCCACCAGCGTGGAGAGGCAAGGGATTTCACCCCTCCACTTT.

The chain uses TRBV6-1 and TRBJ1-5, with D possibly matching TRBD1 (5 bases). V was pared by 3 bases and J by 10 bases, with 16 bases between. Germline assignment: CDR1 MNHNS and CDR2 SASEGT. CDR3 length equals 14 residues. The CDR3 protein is CASSDGGAITPQHF. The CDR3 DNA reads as TGTGCCAGCAGTGACGGGGGAGCTATCACTCCCCAGCATTTT.